This TCR beta chain was identified in a study of blood T cell repertoires in COVID-19. Overall study context: Collection of acute and convalescent COVID-19 samples took place in the United States, Italy and Spain.

Authors' methods: From reference gene primer amplification, estimates of nucleated cell counts were derived. The protocol was immunoSEQ multiplex PCR, while the TCRdb copy is restricted to in-frame clones and leaves out a portion. Clone size and the V and J calls come from that table; the DNA yielded D and trimming. The data hold about 150,000 clones, with 60% to 85% observed a single time. Germline lookup yields CDR1 SQVTM and CDR2 ANQGSEA. J was trimmed by 1 base and V by 2 bases; bases with no gene match: 6. CDR3 length: 15 residues. The sample taken for sequencing was peripheral blood. This sequence originates from a man older than 75 with acute or convalescent COVID-19. This rearrangement joins TRBV29-1 to TRBJ1-2, with 8 nucleotides matching TRBD1. The CDR3 DNA reads TGCAGCGTTGAAACAGGACAGGGACTTAACTATGGCTACACCTTC. It translates to CSVETGQGLNYGYTF. Combining the CDR3 with reference TRBV29-1 and TRBJ1-2 gives the whole variable domain SAVISQKPSRDICQRGTSLTIQCQVDSQVTMMFWYRQQPGQSLTLIATANQGSEATYESGFVIDKFPISRPNLTFSTLTVSNMSPEDSSIYLCSVETGQGLNYGYTFGSGTRLTVV.